Below, 14 T cell receptor beta chains from the same sample are listed, as sequenced in a study of molecular identifiers for immune sequencing clone quantification. Via MiXCR, TCRdb re-called the PCR reads, giving one row per CDR3 protein. Among 400,000 to 600,000 distinct CDR3 sequences listed, around 21% were seen once. Material: naive CD8+ T cells from blood, with Jurkat cell RNA spiked in. As to subset: FACS-sorted CD8+CD4-CCR7+CD45RA+ naive T cells. Receptors were obtained from a human donor in good health. Some libraries in this study had Jurkat cell RNA spiked in.

The chain carries TRBV12-3 or TRBV12-4 and TRBJ1-1; D is ambiguous. V was cut by 3 bases and J by 6 bases, with 8 bases left in between. CDR3 length: 12 residues. The CDR3 region has the DNA TGTGCCAGCAGTTTGAGGTATTCTGAAGCTTTCTTT. It encodes CASSLRYSEAFF.

A note on this clonotype: A read error may be the cause here, since a much bigger clone is one base away. The chain couples TRBV2 to TRBJ2-3; D might be TRBD2 (5 bases). The CDR3 runs 19 residues. Germline V gene sequence: CDR1 SNHLY, CDR2 FYNNEI. CDR3 sequence: CAGSDTERALDSRTDTQYF. The CDR3 DNA reads TGTGCCGGCAGTGATACCGAGAGGGCCTTAGACTCCCGCACAGATACGCAGTATTTT.

This clonotype has a handful of counts. This sequence joins TRBV7-9 and TRBJ2-7; a weak D match, TRBD2 (7 bases). The germline V gene has CDR1 SEHNR and CDR2 FQNEAQ (reference sequence). The CDR3 totals 15 residues. The V gene lost 1 base and the J gene lost 2 bases, with 12 bases spanning the gap. CDR3 in DNA: TGTGCCAGCAGCTTAGGGGGCGGGGGCACCTACGAGCAGTACTTC. Translated, it gives CASSLGGGGTYEQYF.

About this clonotype: A much bigger clone sits one base away, suggesting this may be a read error. The J gene is TRBJ2-3, the V gene TRBV7-6, with 8 bases identical to TRBD2. CDR1 SGHVS and CDR2 FNYEAQ come from the germline V gene. CDR3 length: 15 amino acids. V lost 6 bases and J lost 8; bases outside the gene matches: 13. The CDR3 DNA reads TGTGCCAGCAGGTTACTAGCGGACTCATTAGGTACGCAGTATTTT. Its protein product is CASRLLADSLGTQYF.

This clonotype was detected only a few times. This sequence joins TRBV11-1 and TRBJ2-1, with 7 bases that match TRBD1. The CDR3 is made up of 17 amino acids. V shed 5 bases and J 0 bases; nucleotides not matched to a gene: 10. The V gene's germline CDR1 is SGHAT and CDR2 FQDESV (reference sequence). This CDR3 reads CASSPWTGRSSYNEQFF. CDR3 DNA: TGTGCCAGCAGCCCCTGGACAGGAAGGAGCTCCTACAATGAGCAGTTCTTC.

In this sample, this clonotype turned up a few times. V gene TRBV24-1 combines with J gene TRBJ2-3; D not resolved. The ends were cut back, 1 base at V and 6 bases at J, with 10 bases in the middle. Looked up from germline, CDR1 is KGHDR and CDR2 is SFDVKD. The CDR3 is made up of 14 amino acids. The CDR3 coding sequence is TGTGCCACCAGTGATTTCGGCCAAACGGATACGCAGTATTTT. Protein sequence: CATSDFGQTDTQYF.

The table lists this clonotype with many counts. V and J are TRBV6-5 and TRBJ2-3; 7 positions agree with TRBD1. Germline V gene sequence: CDR1 MNHEY, CDR2 SVGAGI. The CDR3 consists of 15 residues. The V segment lost 2 bases and the J segment 7 bases; nucleotides outside the gene matches: 9. CDR3 in DNA: TGTGCCAGCAGTTACGAGGACAGGTGGGGGAATACGCAGTATTTT. Its translation is CASSYEDRWGNTQYF.

This clonotype was seen more than once but under ten times. This rearrangement joins TRBV20-1 to TRBJ2-1; maybe TRBD2 (5 bases). Trimming left V 4 bases short and J 8 bases short, with 12 bases between. CDR1 is DFQATT and CDR2 is SNEGSKA in the germline V gene (reference sequence). The CDR3 has 12 residues. CDR3 DNA: TGCAGTGCTAAGGTAGCGTACTATGAGCAGTTCTTC. It codes for CSAKVAYYEQFF.

This clonotype occurred many times. The chain joins TRBV28 to TRBJ1-1; 8 bases agree with TRBD1. The germline gives CDR1 MDHEN, CDR2 SYDVKM. The CDR3 sequence is 13 residues long. With 5 bases clipped from V and 7 bases from J, the junction kept 6 bases outside the gene matches. The CDR3 reads CASSSSGTGEAFF. The CDR3 coding sequence is TGTGCCAGCAGTAGCTCCGGGACAGGTGAAGCTTTCTTT.

Comment on this clonotype: No conserved phenylalanine or tryptophan ends this CDR3, so it is likely a read error. The chain joins TRBV27 to TRBJ2-3, with no clear D. Trimming took off 1 base at V and 1 base at J, with 9 bases between the two ends. CDR3 length equals 15 residues. Looked up from germline, CDR1 is MNHEY and CDR2 is SMNVEV (reference sequence). The chain's CDR3 is CASSLLSRGTDTQYS. CDR3 nucleotide sequence: TGTGCCAGCAGTTTATTGTCTCGAGGCACAGATACGCAGTATTCT.

This clonotype was found many times. A read error may produce the germline difference seen at one junction end. The rearrangement uses TRBV7-2 and TRBJ2-7, with 7 bases fitting TRBD2. Germline lookup yields CDR1 SGHTA and CDR2 FQGNSA. This CDR3 region has 14 residues. The CDR3 DNA reads as TGTGCCAGCAGCCTAGCGGACCTCTCCTACGAGCAGTACTTC. Its translation: CASSLADLSYEQYF. Using reference TRBV7-2 and TRBJ2-7 for the parts outside the CDR3, the full variable domain is GAGVSQSPSNKVTEKGKDVELRCDPISGHTALYWYRQSLGQGLEFLIYFQGNSAPDKSGLPSDRFSAERTGGSVSTLTIQRTQQEDSAVYLCASSLADLSYEQYFGPGTRLTVT.

This clonotype was seen ten or more times. The chain carries TRBV6-1 and TRBJ1-1; D gene uncertain. Germline-derived CDR1 and CDR2 are MNHNS and SASEGT. Trimming cost V 9 bases and J 1 base, with 12 bases left between them. This CDR3 is built from 13 residues. This CDR3 reads CASSQTWNTEAFF. CDR3 DNA sequence: TGTGCCAGTAGTCAGACCTGGAACACTGAAGCTTTCTTT.

This clonotype occurred many times. The gene calls are TRBV21-1 and TRBJ2-3; no DNA check was done on the table's D call, TRBD1. TRBV21-1 is described as a pseudogene. The length of the CDR3 is 16 residues. The chain's CDR3 is CASSKEGALITDTQYF. For the CDR3, the DNA is TGTGCCAGCAGCAAAGAGGGGGCCCTTATCACAGATACGCAGTATTTT.

CDR3: CASELGNEQFF. CDR3 sequence (DNA): TGTGCCAGCGAACTAGGTAATGAGCAGTTCTTC. The chain is built from TRBV7-9 and TRBJ2-1, with D tentatively TRBD2 (5 bases). Trimming removed 8 bases at V and 7 bases at J, with 9 bases between. Germline assignment: CDR1 SEHNR and CDR2 FQNEAQ (reference sequence). This CDR3 region has 11 residues.